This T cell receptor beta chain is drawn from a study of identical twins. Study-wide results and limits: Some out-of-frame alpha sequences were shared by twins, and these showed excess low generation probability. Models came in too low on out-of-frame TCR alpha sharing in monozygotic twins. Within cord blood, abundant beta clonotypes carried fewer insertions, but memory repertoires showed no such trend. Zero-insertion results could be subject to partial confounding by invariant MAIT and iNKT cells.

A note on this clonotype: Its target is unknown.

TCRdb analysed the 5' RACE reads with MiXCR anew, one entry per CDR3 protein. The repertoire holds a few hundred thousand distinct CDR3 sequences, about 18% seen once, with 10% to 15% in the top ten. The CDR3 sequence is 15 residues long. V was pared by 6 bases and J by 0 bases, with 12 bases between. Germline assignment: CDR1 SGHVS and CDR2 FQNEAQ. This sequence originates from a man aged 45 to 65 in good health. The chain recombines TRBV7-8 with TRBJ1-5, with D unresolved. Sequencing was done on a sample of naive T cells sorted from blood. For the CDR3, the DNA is TGTGCCAGCAGGCCCGCGGGTTCTAGCAATCAGCCCCAGCATTTT. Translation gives CASRPAGSSNQPQHF.